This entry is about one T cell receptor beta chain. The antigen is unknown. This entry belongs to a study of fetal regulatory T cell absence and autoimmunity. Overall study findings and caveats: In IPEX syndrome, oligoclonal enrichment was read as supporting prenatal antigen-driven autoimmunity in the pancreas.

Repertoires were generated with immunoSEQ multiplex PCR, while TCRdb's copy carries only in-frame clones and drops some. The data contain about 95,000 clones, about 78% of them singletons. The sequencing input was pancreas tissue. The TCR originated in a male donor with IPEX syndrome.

CDR3 region: CASSVGPNQPQHF. The CDR3 nucleotides read TGTGCCAGCAGCGTGGGACCCAATCAGCCCCAGCATTTT. The gene calls are TRBV13 and TRBJ1-5, with D possibly TRBD1 on 5 matching bases. This CDR3 comprises 13 residues. Deletions cut 5 bases from V and 3 bases from J, with 8 bases between. Germline CDR1 PRHDT, CDR2 FYEKMQ (reference sequence).